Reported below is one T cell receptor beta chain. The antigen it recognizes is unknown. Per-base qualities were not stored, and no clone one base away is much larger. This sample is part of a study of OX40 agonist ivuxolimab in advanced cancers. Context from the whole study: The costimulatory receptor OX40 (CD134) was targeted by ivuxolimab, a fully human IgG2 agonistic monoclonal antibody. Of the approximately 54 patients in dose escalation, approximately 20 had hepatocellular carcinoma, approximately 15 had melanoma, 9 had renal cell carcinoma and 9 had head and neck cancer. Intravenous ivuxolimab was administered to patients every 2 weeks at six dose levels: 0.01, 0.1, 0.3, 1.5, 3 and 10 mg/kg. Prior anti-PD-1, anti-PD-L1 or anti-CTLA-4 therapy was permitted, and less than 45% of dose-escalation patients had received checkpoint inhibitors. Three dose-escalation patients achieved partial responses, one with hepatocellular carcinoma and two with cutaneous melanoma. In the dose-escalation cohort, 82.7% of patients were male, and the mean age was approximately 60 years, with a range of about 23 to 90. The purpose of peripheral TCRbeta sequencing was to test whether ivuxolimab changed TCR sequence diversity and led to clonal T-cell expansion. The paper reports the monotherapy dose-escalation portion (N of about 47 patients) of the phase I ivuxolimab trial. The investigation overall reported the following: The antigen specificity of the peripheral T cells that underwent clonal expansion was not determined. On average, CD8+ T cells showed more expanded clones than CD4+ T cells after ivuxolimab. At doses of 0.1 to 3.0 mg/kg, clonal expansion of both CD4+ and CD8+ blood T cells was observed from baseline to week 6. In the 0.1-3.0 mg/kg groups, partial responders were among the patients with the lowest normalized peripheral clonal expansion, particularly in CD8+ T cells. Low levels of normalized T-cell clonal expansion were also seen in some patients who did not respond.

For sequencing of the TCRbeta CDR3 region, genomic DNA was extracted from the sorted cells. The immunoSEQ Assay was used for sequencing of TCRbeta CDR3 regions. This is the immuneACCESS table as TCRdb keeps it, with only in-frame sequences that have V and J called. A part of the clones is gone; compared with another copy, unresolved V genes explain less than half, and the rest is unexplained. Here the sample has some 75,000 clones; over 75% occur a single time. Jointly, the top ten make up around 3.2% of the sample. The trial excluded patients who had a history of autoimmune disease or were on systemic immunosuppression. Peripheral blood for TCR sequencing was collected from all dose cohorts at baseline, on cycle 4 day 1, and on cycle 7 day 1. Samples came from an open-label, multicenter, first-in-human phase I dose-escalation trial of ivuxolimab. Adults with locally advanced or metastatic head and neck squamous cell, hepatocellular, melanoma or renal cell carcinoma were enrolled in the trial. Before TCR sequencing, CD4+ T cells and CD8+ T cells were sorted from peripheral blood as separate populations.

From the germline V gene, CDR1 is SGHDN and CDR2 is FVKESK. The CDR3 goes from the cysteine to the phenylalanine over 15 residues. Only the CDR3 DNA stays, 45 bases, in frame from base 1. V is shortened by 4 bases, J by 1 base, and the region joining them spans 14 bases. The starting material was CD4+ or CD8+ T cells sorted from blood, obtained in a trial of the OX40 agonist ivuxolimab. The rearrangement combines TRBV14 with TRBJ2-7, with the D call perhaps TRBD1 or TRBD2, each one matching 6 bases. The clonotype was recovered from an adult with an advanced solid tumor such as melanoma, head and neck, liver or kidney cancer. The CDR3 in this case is CASSRRGSWSYEQYF. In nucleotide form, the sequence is TGTGCCAGCAGCCGGAGGGGGTCTTGGTCCTACGAGCAGTACTTC.